Each of the 8 T cell receptor beta chains below was sequenced from the same sample in a study of PD-1 blockade in classical Hodgkin lymphoma. No patient escaped relapse after autologous stem cell transplantation, and brentuximab vedotin exposure varied. Assay: immunoSEQ multiplex PCR; the TCRdb copy retains only in-frame clones and omits some. The sample has around 99,000 clones, more than 80% seen once; the top ten hold roughly 15%. The specimen was peripheral blood mononuclear cells (PBMCs), collected before the second cycle of nivolumab. These receptors came from a human donor with classical Hodgkin lymphoma.

The chain employs TRBV7-2 and TRBJ2-7; 15 bases fit TRBD2. Germline V gene lookup returns CDR1 SGHTA and CDR2 FQGNSA. V shed 4 bases, J shed 4 bases, and the junction held 11 bases outside the gene matches. This CDR3 comprises 18 residues. The DNA for the CDR3 is TGTGCCAGCAGCTCTCCCCCGGGACTAGCGGGAGGATGGTACGAGCAGTACTTC. As protein: CASSSPPGLAGGWYEQYF. The full variable domain, completed using reference TRBV7-2 and TRBJ2-7, is GAGVSQSPSNKVTEKGKDVELRCDPISGHTALYWYRQSLGQGLEFLIYFQGNSAPDKSGLPSDRFSAERTGGSVSTLTIQRTQQEDSAVYLCASSSPPGLAGGWYEQYFGPGTRLTVT.

This clone was observed at least ten times. V is TRBV7-9 and J is TRBJ1-5; 10 bases align to TRBD1. Germline V gene data show CDR1 as SEHNR and CDR2 as FQNEAQ (reference sequence). This CDR3 region has 15 residues. The trim removed 5 bases at V and 2 bases at J, leaving 3 bases unmatched. As DNA, the CDR3 is TGTGCCAGCAGCCTGGGGACAGGGGGCAATCAGCCCCAGCATTTT. Translation gives CASSLGTGGNQPQHF.

V usage is TRBV7-2 and J usage is TRBJ2-1; 9 positions agree with TRBD1. With 3 bases clipped from V and 10 bases from J, the junction kept 7 bases outside the gene matches. This CDR3 is 14 amino acids long. CDR1 SGHTA and CDR2 FQGNSA come from the germline V gene. In nucleotides, the CDR3 is TGTGCCAGCAGCTTCCCCGGGACAGGGAGAGAGCAGTTCTTC. This translates into CASSFPGTGREQFF.

The chain is built from TRBV28 and TRBJ1-5; tentative D call: TRBD1 (6 bases). CDR1 is MDHEN, CDR2 SYDVKM, per germline. The ends were cut back, 6 bases at V and 5 bases at J, with 17 bases in the middle. The CDR3 totals 15 residues. CDR3 amino acids: CASSRSDRLHQPQHF. As DNA, the CDR3 is TGTGCCAGCAGCAGATCTGACAGGTTACATCAGCCCCAGCATTTT.

This rearrangement joins TRBV10-3 to TRBJ2-2, with 9 bases identical to TRBD2. Per germline, CDR1 ENHRY and CDR2 SYGVKD. The CDR3 is 16 amino acids. V lost 0 bases and J lost 7; bases outside the gene matches: 6. CDR3: CAISESSGRGNGELFF. The CDR3 DNA sequence: TGTGCCATCAGTGAGTCTAGCGGGAGAGGGAACGGGGAGCTGTTTTTT.

The chain employs TRBV19 and TRBJ2-2; D is ambiguous. This CDR3 is built from 14 residues. Germline values: CDR1 LNHDA, CDR2 SQIVND (reference sequence). CDR3 region: CGSEHSSNTGELFF. The CDR3 nucleotides read TGTGGTTCCGAACACAGTTCGAACACCGGGGAGCTGTTTTTT.

CDR3 nucleotide sequence: TGTGCCAGCTCACCAAGGGGGAACGCGGGAGATCGGAACACCGGGGAGCTGTTTTTT. Its protein product is CASSPRGNAGDRNTGELFF. This chain links TRBV18 with TRBJ2-2, with D tentatively TRBD2 (7 bases). The V and J ends lost 2 bases and 1 base respectively, with 20 bases between them. The CDR3 contains 19 residues. From germline, CDR1 is KGHSH and CDR2 LQKENI.

The V and J genes are TRBV10-3 and TRBJ1-4; the match to TRBD1 covers 8 bases. Germline V gene lookup returns CDR1 ENHRY and CDR2 SYGVKD. The CDR3 is 15 residues long. Trimming cost V 0 bases and J 8 bases; bases outside gene matches: 5. The CDR3 reads CAISESLQGAEKLFF. The DNA for the CDR3 is TGTGCCATCAGTGAGTCGCTCCAGGGGGCAGAAAAACTGTTTTTT.